Below, 20 T cell receptor beta chains from the same sample are listed, as sequenced in a study of shared clonotypes between healthy human individuals. Profiled with immunoSEQ multiplex PCR; TCRdb holds only in-frame clones, not every one. Of over 850,000 clones in the sample, 70% to 80% were seen once. The sequenced sample consisted of memory CD4+ T cells from PBMCs. The subset was: CD45RA-negative fraction. The receptors derive from a man between 18 and 35 years old in good health. Some clones in this sample may be carry-over from other donors' samples.

The genes are TRBV11-2 and TRBJ1-2; 9 bases align to TRBD1. With 5 bases clipped from V and 8 bases from J, the junction kept 6 bases outside the gene matches. CDR1 is SGHAT, CDR2 FQNNGV, per germline. The CDR3 extends over 13 amino acids. The CDR3 region is CASSLGQGAGYTF. The CDR3 DNA follows: TGTGCCAGCAGCCTGGGACAGGGTGCCGGCTACACCTTC.

This clone was recorded a few times. The chain carries TRBV6-1 and TRBJ1-5; perhaps TRBD1 as D (6 bases). Germline CDR1 and CDR2: MNHNS and SASEGT. V was clipped by 9 bases and J by 5 bases, with 14 bases between them. This CDR3 comprises 13 residues. In DNA, the CDR3 is TGTGCCAGGAGTCGGGGGCCTGATCAGCCCCAGCATTTT. Its protein is CARSRGPDQPQHF.

The V and J genes are TRBV5-1 and TRBJ2-1, with D possibly TRBD2 on 6 matching bases. Trimming removed 1 base from V and 8 bases from J, with 16 bases in between. The CDR3 totals 15 residues. Germline V gene lookup returns CDR1 SGHRS and CDR2 YFSETQ. CDR3 protein: CASSLPGTGGDEQFF. The CDR3 nucleotides read TGCGCCAGCAGCTTGCCCGGGACTGGCGGCGATGAGCAGTTCTTC.

The J gene is TRBJ1-3, the V gene TRBV30; D gene uncertain. The CDR3 contains 16 residues. Trimming removed 0 bases at V and 2 bases at J, with 14 bases between. CDR1 is GTSNPN and CDR2 is SVGIG in the germline V gene (reference sequence). The CDR3 here is CAWSVLHKLAGNTIYF. The CDR3 DNA is TGTGCCTGGAGTGTACTTCACAAGTTGGCTGGAAACACCATATATTTT.

This clone has a single count. Within the sample, other DNA sequences also encode this same CDR3. The chain joins TRBV20-1 to TRBJ2-3; no reliable D call. Germline V gene sequence: CDR1 DFQATT, CDR2 SNEGSKA (reference sequence). The CDR3 runs 11 residues. Trimming removed 3 bases from V and 4 bases from J, with 5 bases in between. This CDR3 is CSARVADTQYF. CDR3 coding DNA: TGCAGTGCTAGGGTTGCAGATACGCAGTATTTT.

Notes on this clone: At one end the junction does not follow the germline gene, possibly because of a read error. The chain couples TRBV6-6 to TRBJ1-4; no definite D call. The length of the CDR3 is 15 residues. Germline CDR1 reads MNHNY; CDR2 reads SVGAGI (reference sequence). CDR3 protein: CASSDSGISNEKLFF. In DNA form, the CDR3 reads TGTGCCAGCAGTGACTCGGGGATCTCTAATGAAAAACTGTTTTTT.

CDR3 protein: CASSLRGRNTEAFF. The DNA of the CDR3 is TGTGCCAGCAGTTTACGGGGGAGGAACACTGAAGCTTTCTTT. The chain joins TRBV28 to TRBJ1-1, with D possibly being TRBD1 (5 bases). With 2 bases removed from V and 1 base from J, the gap between germline ends came to 8 bases. The V gene's germline CDR1 is MDHEN and CDR2 SYDVKM. The CDR3 is made up of 14 amino acids.

The chain links TRBV4-1 to TRBJ2-7; D is unresolved. V was clipped by 4 bases and J by 3 bases, with 16 bases between them. Germline V CDR1 and CDR2: MGHRA, YSYEKL. The CDR3 is 15 residues long. CDR3 DNA sequence: TGCGCCAGCAGCCCAGAAGGCGGAAAAAGCTACGAGCAGTACTTC. Residues: CASSPEGGKSYEQYF.

This clone showed up just once. The V call is TRBV30, the J call TRBJ1-2; 7 bases map to TRBD1. The CDR3 extends over 14 amino acids. V gave up 3 bases and J gave up 8 bases; unmatched junction bases: 12. CDR1 GTSNPN and CDR2 SVGIG come from the germline V gene (reference sequence). The CDR3 DNA reads TGTGCCTGGAGCACAGACAGGGCGGCTGGAGGCTACACCTTC. Residues: CAWSTDRAAGGYTF.

There are a few counts of this clone. The chain combines TRBV29-1 with TRBJ1-2, with 9 positions matching TRBD1. CDR3 length: 15 amino acids. Germline V gene lookup returns CDR1 SQVTM and CDR2 ANQGSEA. Trimming at V came to 3 bases and at J to 8 bases, leaving 13 bases not matched to a gene. CDR3 amino acids: CSVETTGQGFGGYTF. The CDR3 region has the DNA TGCAGCGTTGAGACAACGGGACAGGGTTTCGGAGGCTACACCTTC.

V usage is TRBV28 and J usage is TRBJ2-3, with 7 bases lining up with TRBD2. CDR3 length: 16 amino acids. Unmatched junction bases numbered 12, after V lost 6 bases and J lost 3 bases. Per germline, CDR1 MDHEN and CDR2 SYDVKM. CDR3 residues: CASRSREGGQTDTQYF. The CDR3 DNA reads as TGTGCCAGCAGATCTAGGGAGGGAGGGCAAACAGATACGCAGTATTTT.

Remarks on this clone: This may come from a read error, since a much larger clone is one base off. The sample carries other DNA sequences with the same CDR3. This rearrangement joins TRBV5-6 to TRBJ1-2, with D hard to call. The CDR3 runs 13 residues. Trimming took 0 bases from V and 1 from J, leaving 4 bases between them. Germline V gene data show CDR1 as SGHDT and CDR2 as YYEEEE. CDR3 sequence (DNA): TGTGCCAGCAGCTTGGGAGATAACTATGGCTACACCTTC. Amino acid sequence: CASSLGDNYGYTF.

This clone was seen only a few times. This sequence joins TRBV10-2 and TRBJ2-2, with 11 bases matching TRBD2. Trimming cost V 6 bases and J 7 bases; bases outside gene matches: 7. The CDR3 contains 15 residues. CDR1 is WSHSY, CDR2 SAAADI, per germline. In DNA form, the CDR3 reads TGCGCCAGCAGAGATAGCGGGAGGGCCGTCGGGGAGCTGTTTTTT. Its translation is CASRDSGRAVGELFF.

This clone was detected once. The CDR3: CASSFSGLSTDTQYF. Here the CDR3 DNA reads TGTGCCAGCAGCTTTTCAGGACTTTCCACAGATACGCAGTATTTT. The chain has TRBV11-2 and TRBJ2-3, with D perhaps TRBD2 (5 bases). V shed 3 bases and J shed 2 bases, with 12 bases lying between them. The CDR3 length is 15 residues. The germline gives CDR1 SGHAT, CDR2 FQNNGV.

The rearrangement links TRBV21-1 to TRBJ2-1; TRBD1 is taken as the D call from the table, unchecked against the DNA. TRBV21-1 is a documented pseudogene. The CDR3 runs 18 residues. CDR3 protein: CASSKAPRGTGSYNEQFF. CDR3 sequence (DNA): TGTGCCAGCAGCAAGGCCCCCCGGGGGACAGGGTCTTACAATGAGCAGTTCTTC.

In this sample, this clone turned up once. CDR3 sequence reads: CASSPGRTNTGELFF. Written as DNA, the CDR3 is TGTGCCAGCAGCCCGGGGAGGACGAACACCGGGGAGCTGTTTTTT. V usage is TRBV5-4 and J usage is TRBJ2-2, with D tentatively TRBD2 (6 bases). This CDR3 comprises 15 residues. CDR1 and CDR2 from the germline V gene are SGHNT and YYREEE (reference sequence). V lost 4 bases and J 0 bases, leaving 10 bases between the germline ends.

The chain links TRBV5-1 to TRBJ2-1, with 11 bases lining up with TRBD2. V gave up 2 bases and J gave up 6 bases; unmatched junction bases: 7. The CDR3 is made up of 16 amino acids. Germline lookup yields CDR1 SGHRS and CDR2 YFSETQ. CDR3 DNA sequence: TGCGCCAGCAGCTTTGATAGCGGGAGGGCCGGCAATGAGCAGTTCTTC. Translation gives CASSFDSGRAGNEQFF.

This chain connects TRBV28 to TRBJ2-1; 10 positions agree with TRBD2. Germline values: CDR1 MDHEN, CDR2 SYDVKM. After removal of 5 bases from V and 3 bases from J, the junction contained 7 bases not matched to a gene. The CDR3 runs to 16 residues. CDR3 in amino acids: CASSPSGRGGYNEQFF. The CDR3 DNA reads as TGTGCCAGCAGTCCTAGCGGGAGAGGTGGCTACAATGAGCAGTTCTTC.

The chain links TRBV28 to TRBJ2-4, with D possibly being TRBD1 (6 bases). CDR1 is MDHEN, CDR2 SYDVKM, per germline. This CDR3 is built from 14 residues. Trimming cost V 6 bases and J 8 bases, with 17 bases left between them. CDR3 coding DNA: TGTGCCAGCAGGCGGACAGCGAGGAGAGACATTCAGTACTTC. Translation: CASRRTARRDIQYF.

Here the CDR3 DNA reads TGTGCCAGCAGTTTTGGGTGGACGCAGTATTTT. It specifies CASSFGWTQYF. This chain joins TRBV28 and TRBJ2-3, with D unresolved. Germline lookup yields CDR1 MDHEN and CDR2 SYDVKM. CDR3 length: 11 residues. V was cut by 3 bases and J by 9 bases, with 7 bases left in between. Using reference TRBV28 and TRBJ2-3 for the parts outside the CDR3, the full variable domain is DVKVTQSSRYLVKRTGEKVFLECVQDMDHENMFWYRQDPGLGLRLIYFSYDVKMKEKGDIPEGYSVSREKKERFSLILESASTNQTSMYLCASSFGWTQYFGPGTRLTVL.